This TCR beta chain stems from a study of monozygotic twins with inflammatory bowel disease (dated by TCRdb to between 2018 and 2021). Concerning the study at large: In total, roughly 28 monozygotic twin pairs made up the full study: 19 Danish pairs, all IBD-discordant, plus nine German pairs, of which four were IBD-concordant and five were IBD-discordant. Each individual had, on average, about 151 000 unique TCRalpha sequences and 181 000 unique TCRbeta sequences available for analysis. The search for disease-associated traits relied mainly on comparing IBD patients with their genetically identical healthy co-twins within discordant pairs. The investigation overall reported the following: Because patients received different immunosuppressive treatments, the repertoires may have picked up extra background noise and variability between individuals. Repertoire similarity did not differ between concordant and discordant twins, possibly due to limited statistical power. The analysis was unable to tell apart different T cell subtypes. The results gave no support for a single strong signal or clonotype linked to IBD. Fewer clonotypes were shared with other individuals by IBD patients than by healthy twins, most markedly in patients showing signs of disease activity. IBD patients had lower TCRbeta repertoire diversity, measured by the inverse Simpson index, than their healthy co-twins.

The receptor library was made with 5' RACE. Preparation of each TCR library used 3,000 to 3,500 ng of total RNA. cDNA was synthesized with SMARTScribe reverse transcriptase in eight separate reactions per sample. During cDNA synthesis, template switching was used to introduce unique molecular identifiers that contained a 6-nucleotide sample barcode. TCRalpha and TCRbeta cDNA was amplified by two nested PCRs of around 16 and 10 cycles, with bead purification after each PCR. Before amplification, the cDNA was treated with uracil DNA-glycosylase and purified using the QIAquick PCR purification kit. The second PCR added Illumina TruSeq-compatible adapters along with sample-specific barcodes. TapeStation and Qubit were used to check library quality and concentration, and 4.5 to 6.5 ng of each library was pooled. Sequencing of the pooled libraries was done on an Illumina HiSeq2500 single-index Rapid Run using custom sequencing primers and 2 x 100 bp reads. Under the source paper's analysis protocol: MiGEC version 1.2.6 was used for UMI-based consensus assembly, which corrected PCR and sequencing errors. MiXCR version 2.1.1 handled V(D)J alignment, clonotype assembly and CDR3 extraction. To normalise gene usage, clonotype sharing and MAIT/NKT TCR abundance, the top 1000, 10 000 and 20 000 clonotypes in each sample were analysed. Diversity was computed as the inverse Simpson index with the vegan R package after downsampling to 27 000 UMIs. Statistical testing used paired Mann-Whitney U tests on the discordant twin pairs and applied Benjamini-Hochberg correction for multiple testing. The reads were reprocessed in TCRdb, with one entry per CDR3 protein sequence and no accompanying DNA. TCRdb's processing, not the study's, gives the V and J calls here. The sample's table lists a count of 90,000 to 110,000 distinct CDR3 sequences. Around 12% of the sample comes from the top ten.

From each donor, an approximately 2.5 ml peripheral blood sample was collected into PAXgene tubes and stored at -80 degrees C. Total RNA was isolated from whole blood with the PAXgene blood miRNA kit on an automated QIAcube, without T cell sorting. Peripheral blood from monozygotic twin pairs, either concordant or discordant for inflammatory bowel disease, underwent deep TCRalpha and TCRbeta repertoire profiling that used unique molecular barcoding. Smoking habits were recorded for all twin pairs, and individuals were classified as current, former or never smokers. Including cysteine and phenylalanine, the CDR3 has 13 amino acids. The DNA is unrecorded. According to the germline V gene, CDR1 reads SGHAT and CDR2 reads FQNNGV. In the case of this clonotype: Its binding antigen is unknown.

The TCR was taken from a human donor with ulcerative colitis or Crohn's disease, or a healthy co-twin of an affected twin (not recorded which). Here the chain combines TRBV11-2 and TRBJ1-6. Sequencing input: blood. The CDR3 sequence is CASSFLSNSPLHF.